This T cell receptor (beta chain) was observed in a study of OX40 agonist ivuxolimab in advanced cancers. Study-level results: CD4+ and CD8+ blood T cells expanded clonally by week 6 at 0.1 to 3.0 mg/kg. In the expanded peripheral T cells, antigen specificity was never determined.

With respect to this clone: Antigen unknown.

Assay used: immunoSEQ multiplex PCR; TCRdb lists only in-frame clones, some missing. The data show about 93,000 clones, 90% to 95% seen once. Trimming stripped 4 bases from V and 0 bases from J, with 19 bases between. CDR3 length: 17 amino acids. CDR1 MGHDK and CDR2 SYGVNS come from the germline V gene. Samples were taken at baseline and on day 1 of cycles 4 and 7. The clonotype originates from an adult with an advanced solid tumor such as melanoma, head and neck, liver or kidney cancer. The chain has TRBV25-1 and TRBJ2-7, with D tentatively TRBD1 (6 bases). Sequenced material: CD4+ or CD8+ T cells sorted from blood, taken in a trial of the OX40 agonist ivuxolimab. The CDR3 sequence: CASSVTGRQDRSYEQYF. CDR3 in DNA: TGTGCCAGCAGTGTCACCGGCCGACAGGATCGCTCCTACGAGCAGTACTTC.